This T cell receptor (beta chain) comes out of a study of beta chain features in type 1 diabetes. This clone was seen only a few times. The germline gives CDR1 SGHTA, CDR2 FQGTGA. This CDR3 has 15 amino acids. The V gene end was trimmed by 5 bases and the J gene end by 8 bases; junction bases not matched to a gene: 4. Only one heparinised blood draw was taken per donor, and its volume averaged around 100 mL. The whole isolated RNA underwent reverse transcription, so sequencing captured expressed TCRB transcripts. TCRdb's table, derived via immunoSEQ multiplex PCR, lists solely in-frame clones and lacks some. This sample has about 360,000 clones; roughly 12% occur once, and the top ten carry more than 0.015%.

The chain has TRBV7-3 and TRBJ2-6; 12 bases match TRBD1. The sequence came from a man aged 18 to 35 in good health. The sequencing sample was made of naive CD4+ T cells from blood. The CDR3 spells CASSPRDRGPNVLTF. The DNA for the CDR3 is TGTGCCAGCAGCCCTAGGGACAGGGGGCCCAACGTCCTGACTTTC.